The rows below give T cell receptor beta chains drawn from one sample of a study of blood T cells in healthy people across ages. TCRdb passed the 5' RACE reads through MiXCR, listing each CDR3 protein once. The profile covers 1.5 million to 1.8 million distinct CDR3 sequences, with under 55% appearing a single time and around 4% taken by the ten largest. Material for sequencing was blood. The receptor set was obtained from a woman aged 18-29 years in good health. The CDR3 runs from the conserved cysteine through the conserved F or W. The D gene is left open where the match is weak. Clone size is given for some rows only: seen once, a few or many times, or a class if the clone is expanded.

V: TRBV6-2/TRBV6-3; D: -; J: TRBJ2-1; size: -; DNA: TGTGCCAGCAAATCCCGGGACCATGAGCAGTTCTTC; CDR3: CASKSRDHEQFF
V: TRBV25-1; D: -; J: TRBJ1-2; size: few; DNA: TGTGCCAGCAGTGAATTCGGGGATGGCTACACCTTC; CDR3: CASSEFGDGYTF
V: TRBV20-1; D: -; J: TRBJ2-7; size: -; DNA: TGCAGTGCTAGTACGACTGGAACCTACGAGCAGTACTTC; CDR3: CSASTTGTYEQYF
V: TRBV6-2/TRBV6-3; D: TRBD2; J: TRBJ2-1; size: -; DNA: TGTGCCAGCAGTTACCTACGGGGGGTCTCCTACAATGAGCAGTTCTTC; CDR3: CASSYLRGVSYNEQFF
V: TRBV29-1; D: -; J: TRBJ2-3; size: many; DNA: TGCAGCGTTGCGCAGGTTGTGACAGATACGCAGTATTTT; CDR3: CSVAQVVTDTQYF
V: TRBV29-1; D: TRBD2; J: TRBJ2-3; size: -; DNA: TGCACCGTTGTCTCTAGCGGGGGTACGCAGTATTTT; CDR3: CTVVSSGGTQYF
V: TRBV25-1; D: -; J: TRBJ1-2; size: -; DNA: TGTGCCAGCAGTGGTACGGACACCTGGTTTGGTGGCTACACCTTC; CDR3: CASSGTDTWFGGYTF
V: TRBV9; D: -; J: TRBJ2-5; size: few; DNA: TGTGCCAGCAGCGTAGGTACAGCGAGACAAGAGACCCAGTACTTC; CDR3: CASSVGTARQETQYF
V: TRBV6-6; D: -; J: TRBJ1-5; size: -; DNA: TGTGCCAGCAGTTATATCGACCCCAGGAATCAGCCCCAGCATTTT; CDR3: CASSYIDPRNQPQHF
V: TRBV7-9; D: -; J: TRBJ2-1; size: -; DNA: TGTGCCAGCATCACCCCGGGGAGCTCCTACAATGAGCAGTTCTTC; CDR3: CASITPGSSYNEQFF
V: TRBV4-2; D: TRBD2; J: TRBJ2-7; size: -; DNA: TGTGCCAGCAGCCAGGGATCCTCTAGCGGGAGGATCTACGAGCAGTACTTC; CDR3: CASSQGSSSGRIYEQYF
V: TRBV20-1; D: -; J: TRBJ2-3; size: -; DNA: TGCAGTGCTAGAGAGTGGCGTGCGGGGAACACAGATACGCAGTATTTT; CDR3: CSAREWRAGNTDTQYF
V: TRBV29-1; D: -; J: TRBJ2-1; size: few; DNA: TGCAGCGTTGGCGGCAGAGTTTACAATGAGCAGTTCTTC; CDR3: CSVGGRVYNEQFF
V: TRBV2; D: TRBD2; J: TRBJ2-5; size: few; DNA: TGTGCCAGCAGTCCTTCTTCCGGGAGGGAAGAGACCCAGTACTTC; CDR3: CASSPSSGREETQYF
V: TRBV29-1; D: -; J: TRBJ2-7; size: -; DNA: TGCAGCGTTGCTGGCGGGCGGCCCCCCTACGAGCAGTACTTC; CDR3: CSVAGGRPPYEQYF
V: TRBV9; D: -; J: TRBJ2-1; size: -; DNA: TGTGCCAGCAGCGAGGGTGGGGGTCTAGCGTTCTTC; CDR3: CASSEGGGLAFF
V: TRBV12-3/TRBV12-4; D: -; J: TRBJ2-5; size: -; DNA: TGTGCCAGCAGTTTCGGTGACGTTTACCAAGGGACCCAGTACTTC; CDR3: CASSFGDVYQGTQYF
V: TRBV15; D: -; J: TRBJ2-3; size: few; DNA: TGTGCCACCAGCAGAGCCCGGGACATCACAGATACGCAGTATTTT; CDR3: CATSRARDITDTQYF
V: TRBV7-9; D: TRBD1; J: TRBJ1-1; size: once; DNA: TGTGCCAGCAGAGGGGACAGCGGCCCTGGAGCTTTCTTT; CDR3: CASRGDSGPGAFF
V: TRBV13; D: -; J: TRBJ2-1; size: -; DNA: TGTGCCAGCAGCTTGGGTGACTCCTACGAGCAGTTCTTC; CDR3: CASSLGDSYEQFF
V: TRBV13; D: -; J: TRBJ2-1; size: many; DNA: TGTGCCAGCAGCTCCCTTCGTCAGCAGTTCTTC; CDR3: CASSSLRQQFF
V: TRBV7-2; D: -; J: TRBJ2-1; size: -; DNA: TGTGCCAGCAGCCCAGGTTGGGACTACAATGAGCAGTTCTTC; CDR3: CASSPGWDYNEQFF
V: TRBV6-5; D: -; J: TRBJ1-2; size: -; DNA: TGTGCCACTTCGCCCCAAGGGGCCTATGGCTACACCTTC; CDR3: CATSPQGAYGYTF
V: TRBV20-1; D: -; J: TRBJ1-1; size: -; DNA: TGCAGTGCAGCGGGACGGATGAACACTGAAGCTTTCTTT; CDR3: CSAAGRMNTEAFF
V: TRBV29-1; D: -; J: TRBJ1-2; size: -; DNA: TGCAGCGTTGTAGAGCCTCTTGCCTATGGCTACACCTTC; CDR3: CSVVEPLAYGYTF
V: TRBV6-2/TRBV6-3; D: -; J: TRBJ2-7; size: -; DNA: TGTGCCAGCAGTTACGGGTATACCTACGAGCAGTACTTC; CDR3: CASSYGYTYEQYF
V: TRBV12-3/TRBV12-4; D: -; J: TRBJ2-5; size: many; DNA: TGTGCCAGCATCCCCCATGGCCAAGAGACCCAGTACTTC; CDR3: CASIPHGQETQYF
V: TRBV9; D: TRBD2; J: TRBJ2-7; size: few; DNA: TGTGCCAGCAGCGTAGCTAGCGGGCCAACCTACGAGCAGTACTTC; CDR3: CASSVASGPTYEQYF
V: TRBV7-9; D: -; J: TRBJ1-4; size: -; DNA: TGTGCCAGCAGCTTGCTTGGGCGGGATAATGAAAAACTGTTTTTT; CDR3: CASSLLGRDNEKLFF
V: TRBV6-4; D: -; J: TRBJ1-1; size: -; DNA: TGTGCCAGCAGTGATCGACCAGGGAACACCGAAGCTTTCTTT; CDR3: CASSDRPGNTEAFF
V: TRBV13; D: -; J: TRBJ2-5; size: -; DNA: TGTGCCAGCAGCTCCTCCCAGGGGTTCGAGACCCAGTACTTC; CDR3: CASSSSQGFETQYF
V: TRBV20-1; D: -; J: TRBJ2-7; size: -; DNA: TGCAGTGCTAGAGTCATAGCGGCCTCCTACGAGCAGTACTTC; CDR3: CSARVIAASYEQYF
V: TRBV6-2/TRBV6-3; D: -; J: TRBJ2-1; size: -; DNA: TGTGCCAGCAGTTACGTGGACTTAAATGAGCAGTTCTTC; CDR3: CASSYVDLNEQFF
V: TRBV6-5; D: TRBD1; J: TRBJ2-6; size: few; DNA: TGTGCCAGCAGACGGACAGGGTCTGGGGCCAACGTCCTGACTTTC; CDR3: CASRRTGSGANVLTF
V: TRBV20-1; D: TRBD2; J: TRBJ2-1; size: -; DNA: TGCAGTGCTAGGGGGACTAGCGACCACAATGAGCAGTTCTTC; CDR3: CSARGTSDHNEQFF
V: TRBV27; D: -; J: TRBJ2-7; size: -; DNA: TGTGCCAGCAGTTTCCAAGGGGGCGGGAGTGGATACGAGCAGTACTTC; CDR3: CASSFQGGGSGYEQYF
V: TRBV28; D: -; J: TRBJ2-3; size: -; DNA: TGTGCCAGCAGTTCCCTGGACTTGAGAGAGGGGGATACGCAGTATTTT; CDR3: CASSSLDLREGDTQYF
V: TRBV6-2/TRBV6-3; D: -; J: TRBJ2-5; size: few; DNA: TGTGCCAGCAGTAGCCTCAGGTCACGGCAGTACTTC; CDR3: CASSSLRSRQYF
V: TRBV7-2; D: TRBD1; J: TRBJ2-3; size: once; DNA: TGTGCCAGCAGCTTAGCGGTGGACAGGGCAATGGGTGGCGGGTATTTT; CDR3: CASSLAVDRAMGGGYF
V: TRBV4-3; D: TRBD2; J: TRBJ2-7; size: -; DNA: TGCGCCAGCAGCCTCGACCCCGGGGAGGGATCCGAGCAGTACTTC; CDR3: CASSLDPGEGSEQYF